These 5 T cell receptor beta chains share one sample of origin, sequenced in a study of T-cell memory formation after mild COVID-19. TCRdb re-derived calls from the 5' RACE reads in MiXCR, one entry per CDR3 protein. Of roughly 100,000 distinct CDR3 sequences listed, about 17% are singletons. The sequenced sample was PBMCs or a T cell subset sorted from them (not recorded which). The receptor source for this set is an adult woman who had mild COVID-19 (a few samples of this study predate the infection). Cell type and time point are not known.

The V and J genes are TRBV6-2 or TRBV6-3 and TRBJ2-1, with D perhaps matching TRBD1 or TRBD2 (5 bases each). Trimming removed 4 bases at V and 1 base at J, with 8 bases between. The CDR3 spans 14 residues. Germline-derived CDR1 and CDR2 are MNHEY and SVGEGT. This CDR3 is CASSWGFSYNEQFF. CDR3 DNA: TGTGCCAGCAGTTGGGGGTTTTCCTACAATGAGCAGTTCTTC.

The rearrangement links TRBV27 to TRBJ2-7; maybe TRBD1 (6 bases). Trimming stripped 1 base from V and 0 bases from J, with 10 bases between. The germline gives CDR1 MNHEY, CDR2 SMNVEV (reference sequence). The CDR3 totals 15 residues. This chain's CDR3 is CASSLWGQISYEQYF. The CDR3 nucleotides read TGTGCCAGCAGTTTATGGGGGCAGATCTCCTACGAGCAGTACTTC.

This clonotype showed up just a few times. The chain recombines TRBV12-3 or TRBV12-4 with TRBJ2-3; possible D gene TRBD1, 5 bases. The CDR3 contains 13 residues. Trimming cost V 6 bases and J 4 bases, with 11 bases left between them. The CDR3 spells CASRDRQPDTQYF. CDR3 nucleotide sequence: TGTGCCAGCAGGGACCGACAGCCAGATACGCAGTATTTT.

This clonotype was counted at least ten times. This chain links TRBV15 with TRBJ1-2; D remains unclear. This CDR3 comprises 15 residues. The V gene's germline CDR1 is LNHNV and CDR2 YYDKDF (reference sequence). Trimming pared 0 bases from V and 5 bases from J, leaving 13 bases between. CDR3 sequence: CATSRDTAEMYGYTF. For the CDR3, the DNA is TGTGCCACCAGCAGAGATACGGCGGAGATGTATGGCTACACCTTC.

The chain couples TRBV20-1 to TRBJ2-7; D may match TRBD1 or TRBD2 (5 bases each). The V end lost 7 bases, the J end lost 3 bases, and 13 bases lay between the germline ends. The CDR3 is 12 amino acids. Looked up from germline, CDR1 is DFQATT and CDR2 is SNEGSKA (reference sequence). The CDR3 DNA reads TGCAGTGTTCCGGGACGGTTCTACGAGCAGTACTTC. Its protein is CSVPGRFYEQYF.